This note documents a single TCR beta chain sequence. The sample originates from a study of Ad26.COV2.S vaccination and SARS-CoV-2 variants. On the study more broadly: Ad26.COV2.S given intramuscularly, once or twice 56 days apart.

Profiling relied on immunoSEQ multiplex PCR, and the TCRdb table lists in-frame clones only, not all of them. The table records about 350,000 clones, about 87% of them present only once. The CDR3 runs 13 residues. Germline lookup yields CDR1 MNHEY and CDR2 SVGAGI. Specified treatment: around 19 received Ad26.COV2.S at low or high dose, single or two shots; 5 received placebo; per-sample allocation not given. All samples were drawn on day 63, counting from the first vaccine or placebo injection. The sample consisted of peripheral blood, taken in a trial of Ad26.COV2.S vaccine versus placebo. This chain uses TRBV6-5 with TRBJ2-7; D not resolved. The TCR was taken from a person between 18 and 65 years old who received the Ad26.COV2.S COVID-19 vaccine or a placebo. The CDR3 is CATALRRNYEQYF. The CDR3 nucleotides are TGTGCTACAGCGCTTCGACGGAACTACGAGCAGTACTTC.